The clone carrying this TCR beta chain showed up just once. Self-reported history from a screening survey and questionnaire set each donor's cohort. This entry is derived from a study of blood T cell repertoires in COVID-19. Study context: Sites in the United States, Italy and Spain provided acute and convalescent COVID-19 samples.

Libraries were prepared by immunoSEQ multiplex PCR; TCRdb keeps only in-frame clonotypes and omits some of them. The data hold approximately 440,000 clones, with 87% observed a single time. In germline, CDR1 is DFQATT, CDR2 SNEGSKA (reference sequence). The CDR3 is 15 amino acids. Trimming removed 3 bases at V and 2 bases at J, with 15 bases between. This sequence originates from a woman under 30 who had recovered from COVID-19. The chain recombines TRBV20-1 with TRBJ2-3; TRBD2 might be the D (6 bases). Input material: PBMCs or T cells enriched from blood (not recorded which). CDR3 residues: CSASPIRDFTDTQYF. Here the CDR3 DNA reads TGCAGTGCTAGTCCAATCCGGGACTTCACAGATACGCAGTATTTT.